This entry concerns a single T cell receptor (beta chain). Other DNA sequences within the sample encode an identical CDR3. This record belongs to a study of blood T cell repertoires in COVID-19. Study information: Donors in the United States, Italy and Spain gave samples during acute or convalescent COVID-19.

V was trimmed by 8 bases and J by 0 bases, leaving 11 bases between them. From germline, CDR1 is MNHEY and CDR2 SMNVEV (reference sequence). CDR3 size: 13 residues. Profiled with immunoSEQ multiplex PCR; TCRdb holds only in-frame clones, not every one. This sample has some 40,000 clones, with roughly 88% found just once. This TCR derives from a human donor in a cohort sampled during active COVID-19. The sample taken for sequencing was peripheral blood. The rearrangement uses TRBV27 and TRBJ2-7; TRBD2 might be the D (6 bases). The CDR3: CASGPRDSYEQYF. The CDR3 DNA sequence: TGTGCCAGCGGTCCGCGGGACTCCTACGAGCAGTACTTC.